This TCR beta chain stems from a study of control samples from healthy donors and cancer patients. As to this clone: The junction departs from the called germline gene at one end, perhaps through a read error.

The CDR3 has 15 residues. Germline CDR1 MNHEY, CDR2 SVGAGI. Data came from immunoSEQ multiplex PCR; TCRdb stores just in-frame clones and leaves some out. The sample records approximately 150,000 clones, roughly 86% being singletons. The sequence came from a man between 45 and 60 years old with head and neck cancer. The genes are TRBV6-5 and TRBJ2-5; 7 positions agree with TRBD2. Sequenced input: PBMCs. The CDR3 DNA follows: TGTGCCAGCAGTGACTCAGGGAGGGGCTGGGAGACCCAGTACTTC. This codes for CASSDSGRGWETQYF.